The next 2 T cell receptor beta chains were all read from a single sample in a study of T-cell reconstitution after alpha-beta-depleted transplantation in children listed by TCRdb under 2016. The protocol used for the library was PCR. The instrument given in TCRdb is Illumina HiSeq 2500. Molecular barcoding was employed in the preparation of TCR libraries, with unique molecular identifiers being used to normalize TCRbeta repertoire quantification. The public sequencing data were trimmed at Q25 with fastp and processed into clonotypes with MiXCR by TCRdb, which kept only in-frame beta chains. Identical CDR3 protein sequences are pooled into one entry, listed with their most common genes and DNA. Recorded for this sample are 200,000 to 250,000 distinct CDR3 sequences; approximately 8% of them occurred a single time. Of the sample, just under 6.5% falls within the top ten clones. The treatment or condition label, as the study defines it: allogeneic hematopoietic cell transplantation with graft depleted of TCRalphabeta T cells and CD19 B cells.

The input for sequencing was PBMCs, mostly from graft donor cells, taken 180 days after TCRalphabeta/CD19-depleted stem cell transplant. These receptors were taken from a male patient younger than 18 who had a stem cell transplant for acute lymphoblastic leukemia, so the T cells may come from the graft donor.

This clonotype was seen repeatedly, ten times or more. The chain joins TRBV7-2 to TRBJ2-7; 7 nucleotides agree with TRBD2. The germline V gene encodes CDR1 SGHTA and CDR2 FQGNSA. The CDR3 contains 15 residues. The V and J ends lost 2 bases and 2 bases, in that order; junction bases with no gene match: 6. CDR3 nucleotides: TGTGCCAGCAGCTTATTAGGTCGGGGGGCCTACGAGCAGTACTTC. Its translation is CASSLLGRGAYEQYF.

This clonotype was recorded a few times. This sequence joins TRBV7-9 and TRBJ2-4, with TRBD1 matching 7 bases. Trimming at V came to 5 bases and at J to 7 bases, leaving 14 bases not matched to a gene. Germline V gives CDR1 SEHNR, CDR2 FQNEAQ (reference sequence). The CDR3 consists of 16 residues. Here the CDR3 reads CASSHTSGTARNIQYF. In DNA, the CDR3 is TGTGCCAGCAGCCACACCTCCGGGACAGCTAGGAACATTCAGTACTTC. Looking up the rest from reference TRBV7-9 and TRBJ2-4 gives the full variable domain: DTGVSQNPRHKITKRGQNVTFRCDPISEHNRLYWYRQTLGQGPEFLTYFQNEAQLEKSRLLSDRFSAERPKGSFSTLEIQRTEQGDSAMYLCASSHTSGTARNIQYFGAGTRLSVL.